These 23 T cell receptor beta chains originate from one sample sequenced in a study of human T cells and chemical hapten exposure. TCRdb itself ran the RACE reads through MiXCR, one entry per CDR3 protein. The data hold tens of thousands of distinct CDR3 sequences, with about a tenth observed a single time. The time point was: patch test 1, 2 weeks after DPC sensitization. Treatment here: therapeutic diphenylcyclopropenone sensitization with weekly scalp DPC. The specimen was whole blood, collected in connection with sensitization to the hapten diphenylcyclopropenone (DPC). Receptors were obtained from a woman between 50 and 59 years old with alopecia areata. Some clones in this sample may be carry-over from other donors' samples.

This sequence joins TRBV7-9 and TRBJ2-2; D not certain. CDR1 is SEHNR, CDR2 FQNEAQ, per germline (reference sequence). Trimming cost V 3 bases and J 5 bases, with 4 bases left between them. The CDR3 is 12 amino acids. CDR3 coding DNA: TGTGCCAGCAGCTTGGAGACCGGGGAGCTGTTTTTT. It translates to CASSLETGELFF.

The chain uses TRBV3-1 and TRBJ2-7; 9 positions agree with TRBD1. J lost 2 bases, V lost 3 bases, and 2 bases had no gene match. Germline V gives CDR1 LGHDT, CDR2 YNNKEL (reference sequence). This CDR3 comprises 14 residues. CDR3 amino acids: CASSHGQGPYEQYF. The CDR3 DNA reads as TGTGCCAGCAGCCATGGACAGGGGCCCTACGAGCAGTACTTC.

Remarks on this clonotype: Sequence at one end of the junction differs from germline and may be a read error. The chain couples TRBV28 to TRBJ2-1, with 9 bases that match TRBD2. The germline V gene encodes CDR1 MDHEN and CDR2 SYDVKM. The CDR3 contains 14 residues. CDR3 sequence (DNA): TGTGCCGGCAGGCCCAGCGGGAGGCCCGATGAGCAGTTCTTC. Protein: CAGRPSGRPDEQFF.

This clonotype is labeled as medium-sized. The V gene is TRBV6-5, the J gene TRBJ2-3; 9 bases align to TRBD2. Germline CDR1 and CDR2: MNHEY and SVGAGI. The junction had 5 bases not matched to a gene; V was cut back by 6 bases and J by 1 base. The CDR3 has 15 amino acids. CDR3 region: CASRSGLAGTDTQYF. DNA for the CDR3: TGTGCCAGCAGGTCGGGACTAGCAGGCACAGATACGCAGTATTTT.

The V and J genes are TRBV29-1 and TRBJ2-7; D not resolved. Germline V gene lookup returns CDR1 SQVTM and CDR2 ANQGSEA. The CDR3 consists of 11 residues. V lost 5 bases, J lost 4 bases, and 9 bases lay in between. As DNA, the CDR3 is TGCAGCGTTATCGTAGGGTACGAGCAGTACTTC. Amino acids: CSVIVGYEQYF.

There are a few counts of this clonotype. CDR3 sequence: CASSLFAQETQYF. CDR3 sequence (DNA): TGTGCCAGCAGCTTATTTGCCCAAGAGACCCAGTACTTC. The chain carries TRBV11-3 and TRBJ2-5, with D unclear. The germline V and J ends were trimmed by 2 bases and 1 base, with 5 bases remaining between them. The CDR3 is made up of 13 amino acids. CDR1 is SGHNT and CDR2 is YENEEA in the germline V gene.

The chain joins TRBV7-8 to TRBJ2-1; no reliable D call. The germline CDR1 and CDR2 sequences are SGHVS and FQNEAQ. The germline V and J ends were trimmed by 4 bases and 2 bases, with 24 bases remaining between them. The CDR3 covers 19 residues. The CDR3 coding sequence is TGTGCCAGCAGCTCCGATCAAATGACCACGGGCCCGACCTACAATGAGCAGTTCTTC. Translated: CASSSDQMTTGPTYNEQFF. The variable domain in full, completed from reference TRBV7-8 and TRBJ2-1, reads GAGVSQSPRYKVAKRGQDVALRCDPISGHVSLFWYQQALGQGPEFLTYFQNEAQLDKSGLPSDRFFAERPEGSVSTLKIQRTQQEDSAVYLCASSSDQMTTGPTYNEQFFGPGTRLTVL.

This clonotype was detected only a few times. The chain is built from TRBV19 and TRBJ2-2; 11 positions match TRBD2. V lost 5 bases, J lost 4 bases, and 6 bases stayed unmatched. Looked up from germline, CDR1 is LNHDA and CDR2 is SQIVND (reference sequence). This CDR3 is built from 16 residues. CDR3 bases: TGTGCCAGTAGTCCGGGACTAGCGGAATTCACCGGGGAGCTGTTTTTT. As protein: CASSPGLAEFTGELFF.

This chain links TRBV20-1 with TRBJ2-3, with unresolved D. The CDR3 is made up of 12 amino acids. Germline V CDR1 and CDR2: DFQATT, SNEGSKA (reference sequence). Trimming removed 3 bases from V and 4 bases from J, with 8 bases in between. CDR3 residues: CSARVGADTQYF. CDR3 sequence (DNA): TGCAGTGCTAGGGTTGGGGCAGATACGCAGTATTTT.

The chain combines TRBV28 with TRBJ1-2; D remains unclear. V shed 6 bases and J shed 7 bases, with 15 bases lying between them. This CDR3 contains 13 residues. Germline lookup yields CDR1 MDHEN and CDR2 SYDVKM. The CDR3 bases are TGTGCCAGCAGGGGAGTAGGAGGGAGTGGCTACACCTTC. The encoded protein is CASRGVGGSGYTF.

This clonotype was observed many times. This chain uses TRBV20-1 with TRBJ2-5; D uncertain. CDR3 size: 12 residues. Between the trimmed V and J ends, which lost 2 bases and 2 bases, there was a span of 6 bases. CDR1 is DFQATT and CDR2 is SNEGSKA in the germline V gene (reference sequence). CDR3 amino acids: CSARRGQETQYF. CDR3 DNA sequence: TGCAGTGCTAGAAGAGGACAAGAGACCCAGTACTTC.

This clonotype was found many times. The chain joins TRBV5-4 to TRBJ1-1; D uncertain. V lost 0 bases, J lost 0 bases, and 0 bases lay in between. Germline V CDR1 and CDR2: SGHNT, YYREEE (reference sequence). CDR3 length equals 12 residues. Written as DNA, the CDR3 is TGTGCCAGCAGCTTGGTGAACACTGAAGCTTTCTTT. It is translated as CASSLVNTEAFF. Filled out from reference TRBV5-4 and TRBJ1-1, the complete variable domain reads ETGVTQSPTHLIKTRGQQVTLRCSSQSGHNTVSWYQQALGQGPQFIFQYYREEENGRGNFPPRFSGLQFPNYSSELNVNALELDDSALYLCASSLVNTEAFFGQGTRLTVV.

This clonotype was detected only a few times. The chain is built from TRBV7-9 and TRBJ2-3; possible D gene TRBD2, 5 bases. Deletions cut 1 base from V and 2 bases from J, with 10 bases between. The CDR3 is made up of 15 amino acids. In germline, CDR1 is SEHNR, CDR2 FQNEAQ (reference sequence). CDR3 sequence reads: CASSLGSGFTDTQYF. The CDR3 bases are TGTGCCAGCAGCTTAGGGAGCGGATTCACAGATACGCAGTATTTT.

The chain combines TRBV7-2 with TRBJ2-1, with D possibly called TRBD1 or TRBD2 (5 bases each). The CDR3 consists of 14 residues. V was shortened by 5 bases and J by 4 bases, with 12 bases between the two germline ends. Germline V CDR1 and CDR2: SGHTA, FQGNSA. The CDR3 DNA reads TGTGCCAGCAGCCCCGGGACCTTATACAATGAGCAGTTCTTC. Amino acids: CASSPGTLYNEQFF.

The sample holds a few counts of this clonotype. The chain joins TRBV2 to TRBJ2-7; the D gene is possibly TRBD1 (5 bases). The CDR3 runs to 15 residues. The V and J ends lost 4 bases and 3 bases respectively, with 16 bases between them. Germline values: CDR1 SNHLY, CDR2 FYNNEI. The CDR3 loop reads CASSASDSEFYEQYF. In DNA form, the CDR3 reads TGTGCCAGCAGTGCCAGCGACAGTGAATTCTACGAGCAGTACTTC.

Written as DNA, the CDR3 is TGTGCCAGCAGCTCTAGGCCGGCAAGCTCCTACAATGAGCAGTTCTTC. Translated: CASSSRPASSYNEQFF. The gene calls are TRBV7-2 and TRBJ2-1; D gene ambiguous. Germline CDR1 SGHTA, CDR2 FQGNSA. The CDR3 is made up of 16 amino acids. V dropped 4 bases and J dropped 0 bases, with 13 bases sitting between them. The whole variable domain, filled in from reference TRBV7-2 and TRBJ2-1, reads GAGVSQSPSNKVTEKGKDVELRCDPISGHTALYWYRQSLGQGLEFLIYFQGNSAPDKSGLPSDRFSAERTGGSVSTLTIQRTQQEDSAVYLCASSSRPASSYNEQFFGPGTRLTVL.

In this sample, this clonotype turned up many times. CDR3 nucleotide sequence: TGCAGTGCTAGAGATCGGGCTAGCGGGAGGGCCTTGTTCAGCGACGAGCAGTACTTC. This sequence encodes CSARDRASGRALFSDEQYF. The gene calls are TRBV20-1 and TRBJ2-7, with 12 bases aligning to TRBD2. Germline V gene data show CDR1 as DFQATT and CDR2 as SNEGSKA (reference sequence). V lost 0 bases, J lost 5 bases, and 17 bases stayed unmatched. The CDR3 consists of 19 residues.

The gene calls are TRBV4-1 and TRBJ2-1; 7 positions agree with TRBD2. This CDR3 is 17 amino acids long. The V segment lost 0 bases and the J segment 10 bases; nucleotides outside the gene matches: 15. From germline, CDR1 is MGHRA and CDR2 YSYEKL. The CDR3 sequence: CASSQDWGEGQIREQFF. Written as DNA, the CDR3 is TGCGCCAGCAGCCAAGATTGGGGGGAGGGCCAAATCCGGGAGCAGTTCTTC.

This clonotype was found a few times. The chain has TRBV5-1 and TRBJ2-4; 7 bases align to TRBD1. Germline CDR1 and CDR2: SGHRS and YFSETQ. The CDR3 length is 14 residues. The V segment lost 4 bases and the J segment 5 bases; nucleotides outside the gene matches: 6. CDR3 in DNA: TGCGCCAGCAGCCCGCGACAGGGAGAAAACATTCAGTACTTC. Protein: CASSPRQGENIQYF.

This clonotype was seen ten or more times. The CDR3 reads CASSTGGGSIHEQYF. CDR3 nucleotides: TGCGCCAGCAGTACCGGGGGCGGGAGTATCCACGAGCAGTACTTC. J is TRBJ2-7 and V is TRBV5-1, with D maybe TRBD2 (7 bases). The CDR3 runs to 15 residues. The germline V gene encodes CDR1 SGHRS and CDR2 YFSETQ. V was trimmed by 5 bases and J by 5 bases, leaving 20 bases between them.

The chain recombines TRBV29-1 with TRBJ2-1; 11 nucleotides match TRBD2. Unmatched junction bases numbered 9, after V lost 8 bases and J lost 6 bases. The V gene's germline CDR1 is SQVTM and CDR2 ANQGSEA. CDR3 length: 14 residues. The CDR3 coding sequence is TGCAGCTGGGGACTAGCGGCCTCCCCCAATGAGCAGTTCTTC. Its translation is CSWGLAASPNEQFF.

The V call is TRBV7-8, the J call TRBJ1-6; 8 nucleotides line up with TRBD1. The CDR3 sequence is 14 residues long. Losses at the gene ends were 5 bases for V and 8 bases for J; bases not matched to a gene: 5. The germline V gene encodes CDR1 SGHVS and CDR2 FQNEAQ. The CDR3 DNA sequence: TGTGCCAGCAGCGCGACAGGGGAGGATTCACCCCTCCACTTT. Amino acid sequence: CASSATGEDSPLHF.

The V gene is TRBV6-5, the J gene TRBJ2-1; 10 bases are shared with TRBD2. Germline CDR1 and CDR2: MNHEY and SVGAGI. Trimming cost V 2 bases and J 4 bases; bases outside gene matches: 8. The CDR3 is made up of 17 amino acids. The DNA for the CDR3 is TGTGCCAGCAGTTACCGACGTCTAGCGGGAGCGTACAATGAGCAGTTCTTC. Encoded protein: CASSYRRLAGAYNEQFF.